The present TCR beta chain was sequenced within a study of CD8+CD57+ T cells in acquired aplastic anemia. The J segment lost 1 base and the V segment lost 1 base, leaving 1 base of the junction unmatched. Germline CDR1 LNHNV, CDR2 YYDKDF (reference sequence). CDR3 size: 15 residues. Genomic DNA, serving as template, underwent TCR beta VDJ and CDR3 profiling. From the reads, TCRdb called clonotypes with MiXCR, one entry per CDR3 protein. The data show 150,000 to 200,000 distinct CDR3 sequences, roughly 48% seen once. The authors sequenced patients whose flow cytometry had shown CD8+CD57+ cell expansion.

Specimen: sorted CD4+, CD8+, or CD8+CD57+ T cells (not recorded which) from PBMCs. The receptor was isolated from a human donor with aplastic anemia. This sequence joins TRBV15 and TRBJ2-7; TRBD1 agrees at 10 bases. The CDR3, as DNA: TGTGCCACCAGCAGAGGGACAGGGGGTTCCTACGAGCAGTACTTC. This codes for CATSRGTGGSYEQYF.